The rows below give T cell receptor beta chains drawn from one sample of a study of T cell clones after liver transplantation. The repertoire was sequenced with immunoSEQ multiplex PCR; TCRdb's copy has only in-frame clones and lacks some. Among about 47,000 clones, 86% were seen once, and the ten largest hold over 13%. The source material was CD8+ T cells from blood, sampled 12 months after liver transplant. These receptors originate from a human patient who received a liver transplant. Some T cells may originate from the graft donor. The CDR3 runs from the conserved cysteine through the conserved F or W. The D gene is left open where the match is weak. Expanded clones are given a class, and other clones once, few, many or no size at all.

cdr3_aa cdr3_nt clone_size v_call d_call j_call
CASSFPNTEAFF TGTGCCAGCAGCTTTCCTAACACTGAAGCTTTCTTT NA TRBV7-9 NA TRBJ1-1
CASSPTSGEKGTEAFF TGTGCCAGCAGCCCAACCTCGGGGGAAAAGGGCACTGAAGCTTTCTTT NA TRBV11-2 NA TRBJ1-1
CASSQNWGSASEAFF TGTGCCAGCAGCCAGAACTGGGGGTCGGCCTCTGAAGCTTTCTTT NA TRBV9 NA TRBJ1-1
CASSIGPGNTYEQYF TGTGCCAGTAGTATAGGGCCAGGAAACACCTACGAGCAGTACTTC NA TRBV19 NA TRBJ2-7
CASSIGDGTYEQYF TGTGCCAGTAGTATAGGGGACGGAACCTACGAGCAGTACTTC NA TRBV19 NA TRBJ2-7
CASSLRAWDNPYNEQFF TGTGCCAGCAGTTTAAGGGCTTGGGACAACCCCTACAATGAGCAGTTCTTC NA TRBV27 NA TRBJ2-1
CASSLLTGGDTQYF TGTGCCAGCAGTTTATTAACGGGAGGAGATACGCAGTATTTT NA TRBV6-6 TRBD2 TRBJ2-3
CASSPGQYEQYF TGTGCCAGTAGTCCCGGGCAGTACGAGCAGTACTTC NA TRBV19 NA TRBJ2-7
CASSQERGNQPQHF TGCGCCAGCAGCCAAGAAAGGGGCAATCAGCCCCAGCATTTT once TRBV4-1 NA TRBJ1-5
CASSEGQGAGYGYTF TGTGCCAGCAGTGAGGGACAGGGGGCGGGCTATGGCTACACCTTC NA TRBV6-1 TRBD1 TRBJ1-2
CASSLAGVGIYEQYF TGTGCCAGCAGCTTAGCTGGGGTAGGGATCTACGAGCAGTACTTC NA TRBV7-9 NA TRBJ2-7
CASSPWEAYNEQFF TGTGCCAGCAGCCCCTGGGAGGCCTACAATGAGCAGTTCTTC NA TRBV7-2 NA TRBJ2-1
CASSSEGGSTDTQYF TGTGCCAGCAGCTCCGAGGGGGGGAGCACAGATACGCAGTATTTT once TRBV7-9 NA TRBJ2-3
CASSYSGYGYTF TGTGCCAGCAGTTACTCGGGGTATGGCTACACCTTC NA TRBV6-5 NA TRBJ1-2
CASSYSRGWEQYF TGTGCCAGCAGTTACTCTAGGGGGTGGGAGCAGTACTTC NA TRBV6-5 NA TRBJ2-7
CASSLLEADTQYF TGTGCCAGCAGCTTACTCGAGGCGGATACGCAGTATTTT NA TRBV5-6 NA TRBJ2-3